This T cell receptor beta chain originates from a study of blood T cell repertoires in COVID-19. V was pared by 5 bases and J by 0 bases, with 7 bases of the junction left unmatched. The CDR3 length is 16 residues. The germline V gene has CDR1 KGHSH and CDR2 LQKENI. Assay: immunoSEQ multiplex PCR; the TCRdb copy retains only in-frame clones and omits some. The repertoire holds about 210,000 clones, with around 86% as singletons. The chain uses TRBV18 and TRBJ2-5; 9 bases fit TRBD2. The sample was PBMCs or T cells enriched from blood (not recorded which). This clonotype was sampled from a woman aged 45-65 years with acute COVID-19. CDR3 in amino acids: CASSTAGGANQETQYF. DNA of the CDR3: TGTGCCAGCTCAACTGCGGGGGGGGCCAACCAAGAGACCCAGTACTTC.